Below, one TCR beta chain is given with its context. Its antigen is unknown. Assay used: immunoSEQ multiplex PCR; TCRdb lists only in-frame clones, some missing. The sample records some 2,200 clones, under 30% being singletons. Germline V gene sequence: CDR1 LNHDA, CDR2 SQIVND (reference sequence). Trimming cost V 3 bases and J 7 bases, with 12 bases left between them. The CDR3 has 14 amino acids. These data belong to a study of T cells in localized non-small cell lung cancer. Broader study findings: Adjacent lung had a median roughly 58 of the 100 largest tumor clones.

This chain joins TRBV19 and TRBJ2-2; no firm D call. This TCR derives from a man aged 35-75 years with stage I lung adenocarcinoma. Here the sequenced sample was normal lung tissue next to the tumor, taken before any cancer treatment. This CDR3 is CASSISPAFGELFF. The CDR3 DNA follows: TGTGCCAGTAGTATTAGCCCCGCATTCGGGGAGCTGTTTTTT.